This TCR beta chain was documented in a study of blood T cell repertoires in COVID-19. Turning to the study itself: From the United States, Italy and Spain came samples of acute and convalescent COVID-19.

Germline-derived CDR1 and CDR2 are LNHDA and SQIVND (reference sequence). Trimming took 7 bases from V and 8 from J, leaving 14 bases between them. This CDR3 is 12 amino acids long. Method: immunoSEQ multiplex PCR; TCRdb's copy keeps in-frame clones and lacks some. The repertoire holds 300,000 to 400,000 clones, more than 75% seen once, with under 6.5% in the top ten. Seattle-derived patients entered the study during active infection and were followed longitudinally. This chain connects TRBV19 to TRBJ1-2; D gene ambiguous. This clonotype was sampled from a woman aged 45 to 65 with COVID-19, enrolled during active disease. The sample was peripheral blood. The CDR3 DNA is TGTGCCAGTAAATCCTACCTGGTAGGCTACACCTTC. This encodes CASKSYLVGYTF.